Listed here are 8 T cell receptor beta chains from one sample, sequenced in a study of early T cells in non-severe SARS-CoV-2 infection. TCRdb re-called the 5' RACE reads through MiXCR, storing one row per CDR3 protein. The data show some 66,000 distinct CDR3 sequences, with less than 15% seen just once and approximately 4.7% held by the top ten. Sequencing was done on a sample of whole blood. All receptors come from an adult who was a healthcare worker with PCR-confirmed SARS-CoV-2 infection or an uninfected control (not recorded which).

In regard to this clonotype: With a much larger clone just one base away, this may be a read error. The V gene is TRBV27, the J gene TRBJ2-1, with D perhaps matching TRBD1 (5 bases). The CDR3 has 15 residues. The germline gives CDR1 MNHEY, CDR2 SMNVEV (reference sequence). CDR3 in amino acids: CASTDKTVSYNVQFF. CDR3 DNA sequence: TGTGCCAGCACCGACAAGACAGTCTCCTACAATGTGCAGTTCTTC.

This clonotype was seen at least ten times. V is TRBV24-1 and J is TRBJ2-1, with 12 bases lining up with TRBD2. The length of the CDR3 is 15 residues. Germline CDR1 and CDR2: KGHDR and SFDVKD. The J segment lost 10 bases and the V segment lost 4 bases, leaving 7 bases of the junction unmatched. The CDR3 region is CATSDRTSGVTEQFF. The CDR3 region has the DNA TGTGCCACCAGTGACCGGACTAGCGGGGTAACCGAGCAGTTCTTC.

V is TRBV11-2 and J is TRBJ2-1; TRBD1 is a possible D gene (6 bases). The CDR3 has 14 amino acids. Germline CDR1 is SGHAT and CDR2 is FQNNGV. V was pared by 1 base and J by 12 bases, with 16 bases between. CDR3 nucleotides: TGTGCCAGCAGCTTAGTTGGACAGAACATTGGGCAGTTCTTC. Translation: CASSLVGQNIGQFF.

The chain has TRBV7-2 and TRBJ2-4; TRBD1 matches 10 bases. Germline V gives CDR1 SGHTA, CDR2 FQGNSA. J lost 12 bases, V lost 4 bases, and 6 bases had no gene match. The CDR3 runs to 13 residues. Here the CDR3 DNA reads TGTGCCAGCAGCTCGGGACAGGGGAAGAATCAGTACTTC. Translation: CASSSGQGKNQYF.

In this sample, this clonotype turned up a few times. The genes are TRBV20-1 and TRBJ1-2; D is uncertain. The CDR3 length is 13 residues. Germline values: CDR1 DFQATT, CDR2 SNEGSKA (reference sequence). Between the trimmed V and J ends, which lost 1 base and 0 bases, there was a span of 6 bases. The CDR3 DNA follows: TGCAGTGCTAGAGTGTTTCCTAACTATGGCTACACCTTC. Translated, it gives CSARVFPNYGYTF.

This clonotype was observed many times. The CDR3 reads CASKGDDSSGANVLTF. The CDR3 coding sequence is TGTGCCAGTAAAGGGGATGACAGCTCTGGGGCCAACGTCCTGACTTTC. The chain has TRBV19 and TRBJ2-6; TRBD1 is a possible D gene (5 bases). Trimming removed 7 bases from V and 0 bases from J, with 13 bases in between. CDR3 length equals 16 residues. Germline-derived CDR1 and CDR2 are LNHDA and SQIVND (reference sequence).

This clonotype has ten or more counts. This sequence joins TRBV7-3 and TRBJ1-6, with 10 bases fitting TRBD1. The V gene's germline CDR1 is SGHTA and CDR2 FQGTGA. The CDR3 is made up of 14 amino acids. Losses at the gene ends were 2 bases for V and 10 bases for J; bases not matched to a gene: 2. The CDR3 is CASSLGGQGSPLHF. In DNA form, the CDR3 reads TGTGCCAGCAGCTTAGGGGGACAGGGGTCACCCCTCCACTTT.

Turning to this clonotype: A much larger clone differs by one base, so this may be a read error. The rearrangement uses TRBV7-9 and TRBJ2-3; the D gene is possibly TRBD2 (5 bases). From germline, CDR1 is SEHNR and CDR2 FQNEAQ (reference sequence). The CDR3 is made up of 15 amino acids. CDR3 nucleotide sequence: TGTGTCAGCAGCTTAGAGGGCCAGAACACAGATACGCAGTATTTT. Translating gives CVSSLEGQNTDTQYF.